These 10 T cell receptor beta chains came from one sample sequenced in a study of regulatory and conventional T cells in RAG deficiency. TCRdb's table, derived via immunoSEQ multiplex PCR, lists solely in-frame clones and lacks some. The sample includes 25,000 to 35,000 clones, 70% to 90% of them seen just once. The data were also submitted as part of a second study, on regulatory T cells. That source reports: The primer mix had 52 TRBV and 13 TRBJ primers.

Material for sequencing was CD8+ T cells sorted from blood. Every receptor here comes from a human donor in good health.

This rearrangement joins TRBV19 to TRBJ2-7; D not resolved. The CDR3 contains 17 residues. Germline CDR1 and CDR2: LNHDA and SQIVND (reference sequence). The ends were cut back, 3 bases at V and 2 bases at J, with 20 bases in the middle. The CDR3 sequence is CASSIAPGIKNPYEQYF. The CDR3, as DNA: TGTGCCAGTAGTATTGCCCCTGGCATCAAAAACCCCTACGAGCAGTACTTC.

V usage is TRBV6-5 and J usage is TRBJ1-2; 7 nucleotides agree with TRBD1. J lost 7 bases, V lost 0 bases, and 2 bases had no gene match. CDR1 MNHEY and CDR2 SVGAGI come from the germline V gene. The CDR3 covers 13 residues. The DNA of the CDR3 is TGTGCCAGCAGTTACTCGGGACAGAGTGGCTACACCTTC. This sequence encodes CASSYSGQSGYTF.

The V and J genes are TRBV15 and TRBJ1-5; TRBD1 agrees at 7 bases. This CDR3 spans 15 amino acids. From germline, CDR1 is LNHNV and CDR2 YYDKDF (reference sequence). The junction had 3 bases not matched to a gene; V was cut back by 1 base and J by 3 bases. DNA for the CDR3: TGTGCCACCAGCAGAGGACAGGGTTCCAATCAGCCCCAGCATTTT. It translates to CATSRGQGSNQPQHF. The variable domain in full, with the rest retrieved from reference TRBV15 and TRBJ1-5, is DAMVIQNPRYQVTQFGKPVTLSCSQTLNHNVMYWYQQKSSQAPKLLFHYYDKDFNNEADTPDNFQSRRPNTSFCFLDIRSPGLGDTAMYLCATSRGQGSNQPQHFGDGTRLSIL.

This clone was seen only once. CDR3 protein: CATSVRAGRAYEQYF. The CDR3 coding sequence is TGTGCCACCTCTGTTCGGGCGGGAAGGGCCTACGAGCAGTACTTC. The V and J genes are TRBV28 and TRBJ2-7; D may be TRBD2 (6 bases). Germline CDR1 reads MDHEN; CDR2 reads SYDVKM. V was trimmed by 10 bases and J by 2 bases, leaving 21 bases between them. The CDR3 has 15 amino acids.

V and J are TRBV7-9 and TRBJ1-1; no reliable D call. This CDR3 is 14 amino acids long. The germline V gene encodes CDR1 SEHNR and CDR2 FQNEAQ (reference sequence). Deletions cut 5 bases from V and 1 base from J, with 11 bases between. This chain's CDR3 is CASSPAQKNTEAFF. The CDR3 DNA reads TGTGCCAGCAGCCCCGCACAGAAGAACACTGAAGCTTTCTTT.

The chain combines TRBV15 with TRBJ2-1; 11 bases map to TRBD2. This CDR3 has 18 residues. The V segment lost 2 bases and the J segment 7 bases; nucleotides outside the gene matches: 13. The V gene's germline CDR1 is LNHNV and CDR2 YYDKDF (reference sequence). CDR3 in amino acids: CATSRRSSTSGRGNEQFF. The CDR3 DNA is TGTGCCACCAGCAGACGTAGCTCCACTAGCGGGAGAGGGAATGAGCAGTTCTTC.

V is TRBV7-8 and J is TRBJ2-2; no clear D gene. The V and J ends lost 2 bases and 6 bases respectively, with 7 bases between them. Germline assignment: CDR1 SGHVS and CDR2 FQNEAQ. The CDR3 is 13 amino acids. The CDR3 spells CASSLSTSGELFF. The CDR3 DNA follows: TGTGCCAGCAGCTTATCAACGTCCGGGGAGCTGTTTTTT.

J is TRBJ2-1 and V is TRBV9; D tentatively reads TRBD1 or TRBD2 (5 bases each). Trimming removed 4 bases at V and 1 base at J, with 18 bases between. Germline lookup yields CDR1 SGDLS and CDR2 YYNGEE. The CDR3 extends over 17 amino acids. The CDR3, as DNA: TGTGCCAGCAGCTCAGTGATAGGGACGGCTTCCTACAATGAGCAGTTCTTC. Translating it yields CASSSVIGTASYNEQFF.

The rearrangement uses TRBV7-9 and TRBJ2-6, with D possibly being TRBD2 (5 bases). V was cut by 1 base and J by 2 bases, with 12 bases left in between. The CDR3 is made up of 17 amino acids. The V gene's germline CDR1 is SEHNR and CDR2 FQNEAQ (reference sequence). CDR3 DNA sequence: TGTGCCAGCAGCTTAGAAATAAGAGGGCCTGGGGCCAACGTCCTGACTTTC. Translating gives CASSLEIRGPGANVLTF.

The V gene is TRBV19, the J gene TRBJ1-1; D uncertain. The CDR3 runs 15 residues. CDR1 is LNHDA and CDR2 is SQIVND in the germline V gene (reference sequence). The V end lost 2 bases, the J end lost 1 base, and 11 bases lay between the germline ends. DNA for the CDR3: TGTGCCAGTAGTATATGGGGTCTGCAGAACACTGAAGCTTTCTTT. Translated, it gives CASSIWGLQNTEAFF.